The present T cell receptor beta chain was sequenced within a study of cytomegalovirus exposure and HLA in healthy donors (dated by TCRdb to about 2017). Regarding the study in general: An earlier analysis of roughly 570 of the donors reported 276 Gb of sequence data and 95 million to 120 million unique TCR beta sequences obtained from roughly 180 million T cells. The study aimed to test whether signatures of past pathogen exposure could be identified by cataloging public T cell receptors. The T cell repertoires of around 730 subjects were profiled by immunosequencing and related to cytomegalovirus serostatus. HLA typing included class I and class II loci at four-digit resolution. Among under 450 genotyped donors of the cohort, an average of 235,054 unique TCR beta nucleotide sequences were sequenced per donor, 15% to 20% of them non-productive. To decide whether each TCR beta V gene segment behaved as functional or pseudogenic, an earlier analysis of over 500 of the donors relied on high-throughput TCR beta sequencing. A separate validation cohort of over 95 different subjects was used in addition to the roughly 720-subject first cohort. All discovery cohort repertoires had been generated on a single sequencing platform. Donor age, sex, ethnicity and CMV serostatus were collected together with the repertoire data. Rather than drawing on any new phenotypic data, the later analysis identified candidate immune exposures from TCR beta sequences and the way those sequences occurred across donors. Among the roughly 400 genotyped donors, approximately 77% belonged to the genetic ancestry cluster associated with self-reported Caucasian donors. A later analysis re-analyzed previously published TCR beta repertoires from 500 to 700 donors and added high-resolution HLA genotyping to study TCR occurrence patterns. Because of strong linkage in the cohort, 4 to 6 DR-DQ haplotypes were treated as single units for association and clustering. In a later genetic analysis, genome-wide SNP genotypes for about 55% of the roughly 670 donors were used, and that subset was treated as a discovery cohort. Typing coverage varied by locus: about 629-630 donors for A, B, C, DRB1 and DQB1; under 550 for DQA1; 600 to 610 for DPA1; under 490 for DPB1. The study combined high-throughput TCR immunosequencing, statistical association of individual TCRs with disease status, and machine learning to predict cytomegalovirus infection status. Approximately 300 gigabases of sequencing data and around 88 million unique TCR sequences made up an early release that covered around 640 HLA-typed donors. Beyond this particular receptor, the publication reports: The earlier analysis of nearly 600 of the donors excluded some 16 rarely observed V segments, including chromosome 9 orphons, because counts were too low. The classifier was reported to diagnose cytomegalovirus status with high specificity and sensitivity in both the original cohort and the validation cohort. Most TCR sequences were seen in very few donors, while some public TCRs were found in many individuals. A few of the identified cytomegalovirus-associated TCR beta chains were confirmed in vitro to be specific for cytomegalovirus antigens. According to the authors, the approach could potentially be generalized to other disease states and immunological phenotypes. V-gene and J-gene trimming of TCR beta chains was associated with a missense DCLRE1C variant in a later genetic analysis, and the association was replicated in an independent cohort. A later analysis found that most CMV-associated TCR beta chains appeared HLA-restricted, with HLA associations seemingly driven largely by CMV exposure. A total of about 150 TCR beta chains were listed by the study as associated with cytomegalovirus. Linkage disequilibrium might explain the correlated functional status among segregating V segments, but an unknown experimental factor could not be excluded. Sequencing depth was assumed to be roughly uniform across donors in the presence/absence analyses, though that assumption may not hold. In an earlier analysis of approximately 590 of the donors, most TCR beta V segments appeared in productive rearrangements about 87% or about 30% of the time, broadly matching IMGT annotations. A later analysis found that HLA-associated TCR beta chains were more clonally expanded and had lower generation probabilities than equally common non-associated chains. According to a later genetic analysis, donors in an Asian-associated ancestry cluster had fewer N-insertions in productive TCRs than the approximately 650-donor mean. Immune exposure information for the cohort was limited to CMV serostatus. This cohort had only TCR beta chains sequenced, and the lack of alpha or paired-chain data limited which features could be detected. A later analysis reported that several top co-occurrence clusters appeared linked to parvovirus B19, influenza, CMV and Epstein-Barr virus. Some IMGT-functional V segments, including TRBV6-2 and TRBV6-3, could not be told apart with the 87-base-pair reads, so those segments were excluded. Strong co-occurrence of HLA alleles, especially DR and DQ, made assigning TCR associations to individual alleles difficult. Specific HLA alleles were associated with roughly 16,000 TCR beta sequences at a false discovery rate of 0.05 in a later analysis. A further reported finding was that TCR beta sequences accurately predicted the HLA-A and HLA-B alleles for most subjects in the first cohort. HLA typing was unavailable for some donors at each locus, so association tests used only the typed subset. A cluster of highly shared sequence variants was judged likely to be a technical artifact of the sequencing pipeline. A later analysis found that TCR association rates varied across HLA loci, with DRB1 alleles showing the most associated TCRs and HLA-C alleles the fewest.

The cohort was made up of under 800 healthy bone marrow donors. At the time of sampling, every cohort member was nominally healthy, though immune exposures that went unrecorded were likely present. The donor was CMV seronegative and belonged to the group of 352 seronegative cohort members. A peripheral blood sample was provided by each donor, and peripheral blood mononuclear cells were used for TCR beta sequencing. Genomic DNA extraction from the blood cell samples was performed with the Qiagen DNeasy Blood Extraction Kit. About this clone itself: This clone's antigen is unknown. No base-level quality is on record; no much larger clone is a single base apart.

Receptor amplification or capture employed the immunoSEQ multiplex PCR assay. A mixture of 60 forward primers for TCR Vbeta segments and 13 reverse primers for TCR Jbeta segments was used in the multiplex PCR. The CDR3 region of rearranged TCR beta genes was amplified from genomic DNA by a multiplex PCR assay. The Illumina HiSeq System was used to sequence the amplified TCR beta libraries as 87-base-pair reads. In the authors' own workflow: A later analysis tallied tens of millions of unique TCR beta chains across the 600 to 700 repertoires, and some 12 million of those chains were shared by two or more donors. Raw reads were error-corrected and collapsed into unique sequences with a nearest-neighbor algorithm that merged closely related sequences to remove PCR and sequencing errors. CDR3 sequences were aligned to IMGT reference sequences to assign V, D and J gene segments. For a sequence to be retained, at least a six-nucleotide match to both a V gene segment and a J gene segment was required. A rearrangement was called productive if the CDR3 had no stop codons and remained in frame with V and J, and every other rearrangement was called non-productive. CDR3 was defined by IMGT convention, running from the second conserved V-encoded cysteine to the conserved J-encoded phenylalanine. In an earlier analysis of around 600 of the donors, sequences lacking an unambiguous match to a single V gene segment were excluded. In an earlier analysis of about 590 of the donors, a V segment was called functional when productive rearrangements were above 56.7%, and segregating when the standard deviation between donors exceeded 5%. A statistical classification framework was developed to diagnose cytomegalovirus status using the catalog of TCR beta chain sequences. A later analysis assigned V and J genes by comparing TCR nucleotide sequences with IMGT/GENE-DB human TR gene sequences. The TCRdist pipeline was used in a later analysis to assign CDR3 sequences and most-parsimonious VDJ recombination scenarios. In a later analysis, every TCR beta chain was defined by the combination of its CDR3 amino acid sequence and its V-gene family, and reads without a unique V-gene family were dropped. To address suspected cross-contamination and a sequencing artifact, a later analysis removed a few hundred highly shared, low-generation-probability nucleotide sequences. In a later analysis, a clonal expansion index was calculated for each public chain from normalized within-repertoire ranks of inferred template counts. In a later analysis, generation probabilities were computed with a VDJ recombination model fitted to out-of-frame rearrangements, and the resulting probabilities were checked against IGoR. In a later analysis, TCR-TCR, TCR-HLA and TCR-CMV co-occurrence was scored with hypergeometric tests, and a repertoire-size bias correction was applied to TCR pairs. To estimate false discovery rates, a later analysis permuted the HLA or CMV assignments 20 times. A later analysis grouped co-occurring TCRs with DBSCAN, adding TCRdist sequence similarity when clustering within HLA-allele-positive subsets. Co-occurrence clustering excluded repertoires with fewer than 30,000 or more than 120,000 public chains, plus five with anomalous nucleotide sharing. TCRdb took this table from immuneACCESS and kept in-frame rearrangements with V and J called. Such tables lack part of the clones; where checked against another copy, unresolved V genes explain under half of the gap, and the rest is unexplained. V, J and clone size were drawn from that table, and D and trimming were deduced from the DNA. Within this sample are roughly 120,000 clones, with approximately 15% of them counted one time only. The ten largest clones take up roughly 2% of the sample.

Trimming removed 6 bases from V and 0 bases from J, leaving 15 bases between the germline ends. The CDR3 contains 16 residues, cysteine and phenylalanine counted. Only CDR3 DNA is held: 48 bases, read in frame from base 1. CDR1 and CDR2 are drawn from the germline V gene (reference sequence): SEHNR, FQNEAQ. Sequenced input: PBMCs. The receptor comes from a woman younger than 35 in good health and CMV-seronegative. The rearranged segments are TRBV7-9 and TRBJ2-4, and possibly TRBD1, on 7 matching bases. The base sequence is TGTGCCAGCAGTCTACAGGGGACTCTAGCCAAAAACATTCAGTACTTC. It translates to CASSLQGTLAKNIQYF. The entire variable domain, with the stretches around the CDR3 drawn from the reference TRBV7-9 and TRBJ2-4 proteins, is DTGVSQNPRHKITKRGQNVTFRCDPISEHNRLYWYRQTLGQGPEFLTYFQNEAQLEKSRLLSDRFSAERPKGSFSTLEIQRTEQGDSAMYLCASSLQGTLAKNIQYFGAGTRLSVL.